This T cell receptor (beta chain) was recovered during a study of blood T cell repertoires in COVID-19 (dated by TCRdb to 2020 to 2022). About the full investigation: Collaborator samples came from the United States, Italy and Spain and covered acute and convalescent phases of COVID-19. The prospective study material was composed of cDNA or gDNA derived from T cells, B-cell-depleted T cells, or PBMCs. Deeply sampled blood TCRbeta repertoires from subjects exposed to, actively infected with, or recovered from COVID-19 were included in the dataset. A freely available public database, intended as a resource for researchers studying the immune response to SARS-CoV-2, is where the repertoires were released. The samples were drawn from two sources: the first 160 participants of the ongoing ImmuneRACE study, and fewer than 1,500 subjects contributed by 6 global collaborators. The sample metadata nearly always contained a de-identified subject ID, COVID-19 status, age in years and sex. Where HLA class I and class II types were available, the types were taken from metadata supplied by the sample provider, not from assay-based typing.

The collaborating institutions used their own protocols to collect whole blood in K2EDTA tubes. For TCRbeta analysis, collaborator samples were shipped as frozen whole blood, as isolated PBMCs, or as DNA extracted from either sample type. Summary of the overall study and its limitations: The amount of clinical and demographic metadata varied by source and participant and was provided uncurated.

In the germline V gene, CDR1 corresponds to MGHDK and CDR2 to SYGVNS. Reading from cysteine to phenylalanine, the CDR3 counts 11 amino acids. The read is trimmed to its CDR3 DNA, 33 bases read in frame from base 1. Trimming removed 5 bases from V and 1 base from J, leaving 3 bases between the germline ends. In the case of this clone: Its target antigen remains unknown. Nothing much larger sits one base from this clone, and base qualities are not available. Other DNA sequences from this sample encode an identical CDR3 as well.

The immunoSEQ Assay, a bias-controlled multiplex PCR, was used to amplify TCRbeta CDR3 regions from genomic DNA. Concerning the study's data processing: The number of nucleated cells in each sample was estimated by amplification of reference gene primers within the assay. Sequence reads were collapsed and filtered to measure the absolute abundance of every unique TCRbeta CDR3 rearrangement. Productive Simpson clonality was computed per sample as the square root of Simpson's diversity index over productive rearrangements. The table was pulled from immuneACCESS by TCRdb, which kept in-frame rearrangements only. Such tables lose some clones; where checked, under half of the loss comes from unresolved V genes, and the rest has no known cause. The DNA gave D and trimming, while V, J and clone size come from that table. The sample table records some 130,000 clones; around 76% of these occur just once. The ten largest account for 10% to 11% of the sample.

The rearrangement joined TRBV25-1 to TRBJ2-7; the D gene identity is not certain. This TCR came from a human donor in a cohort sampled during active COVID-19. The specimen was peripheral blood. The nucleotides are TGTGCCAGCAGTCTTTCCTACGAGCAGTACTTC. This translates into CASSLSYEQYF.